The rows below give T cell receptor beta chains drawn from one sample of a study of T-cell memory formation after mild COVID-19. Using its own MiXCR run on the 5' RACE reads, TCRdb lists one record per CDR3 protein. This sample has roughly 150,000 distinct CDR3 sequences; approximately 14% occur once, and the top ten carry roughly 15%. The material sequenced was PBMCs or a T cell subset sorted from them (not recorded which). These receptors all stem from an adult woman who had mild COVID-19 (a few samples of this study predate the infection). Cell type and time point are not known. Both conserved end residues are part of each CDR3. The order of the fields is J gene, CDR3 length, D gene, V gene, clone size, CDR3 DNA, CDR3 protein. D genes are given only for firm matches. A row's size may be missing; if present it is once, few, many or a size class.

TRBJ2-1 14 TRBD2 TRBV20-1 NA TGCAGTGCTCGACGCGGGGGGGCCAGGGAGGAGCAGTTCTTC CSARRGGAREEQFF
TRBJ2-3 15 TRBD2 TRBV5-1 few TGCGCCAGCAGCCTGGGACTAGAGAACACAGATACGCAGTATTTT CASSLGLENTDTQYF
TRBJ2-7 16 TRBD1 TRBV5-1 few TGCGCCAGCAGCTTCATACTCGGTGGGACAGGGGGCGAGCAGTACTTC CASSFILGGTGGEQYF
TRBJ2-5 17 TRBD1 TRBV4-3 NA TGCGCCAGCAGCCAAGTAGGGGCCAGGGGGCTACGAGAGACCCAGTACTTC CASSQVGARGLRETQYF
TRBJ2-4 17 TRBD2 TRBV7-2 many TGTGCCAGCAGCTTAAGAGCGGGAGATGGGTCCAAAAACATTCAGTACTTC CASSLRAGDGSKNIQYF
TRBJ2-2 12 NA TRBV7-6 NA TGTGCCAGCAGCTATTATGGTGGGGAGCTGTTTTTT CASSYYGGELFF
TRBJ2-5 16 TRBD2 TRBV28 NA TGTGCCAGCAGTTTCGTCCTAGCGGGCTTCCAAGAGACCCAGTACTTC CASSFVLAGFQETQYF
TRBJ2-7 12 NA TRBV12-3/TRBV12-4 NA TGTGCCAGCAGTTTATTGCACTACGAGCAGTACTTC CASSLLHYEQYF
TRBJ1-1 16 TRBD1 TRBV7-2 NA TGTGCCAGCAGCTTAGGACAGGGCCCGATGAACACTGAAGCTTTCTTT CASSLGQGPMNTEAFF
TRBJ2-7 13 TRBD1 TRBV10-3 NA TGTGCCATCAGGGGAACAGGGGGCGAAGAGCAGTACTTC CAIRGTGGEEQYF
TRBJ2-5 12 NA TRBV6-6 NA TGTGCCAGCAGTTACTCGACAGAGACCCAGTACTTC CASSYSTETQYF
TRBJ1-5 16 NA TRBV5-5 NA TGTGCCAGCAGCTTGTTCAGGGGTGGTGGCAATCAGCCCCAGCATTTT CASSLFRGGGNQPQHF
TRBJ1-1 13 NA TRBV18 NA TGTGCCAGCTCACCACTCCAGTACACTGAAGCTTTCTTT CASSPLQYTEAFF
TRBJ2-7 15 NA TRBV5-5 NA TGTGCCAGCAGCTGGGGGCAAGGGGGACCCTACGAGCAGTACTTC CASSWGQGGPYEQYF
TRBJ1-2 14 NA TRBV5-1 few TGCGCCAGCAGCGAGCTTGGGGGCCCCTATGGCTACACCTTC CASSELGGPYGYTF
TRBJ2-1 13 NA TRBV20-1 many TGCAGTGCTGGTGGTTTGGTCTACAATGAGCAGTTCTTC CSAGGLVYNEQFF
TRBJ2-3 15 TRBD2 TRBV5-1 NA TGCGCCTGCAGCAGCGGGGCTATTAGCACAGATACGCAGTATTTT CACSSGAISTDTQYF
TRBJ2-5 15 NA TRBV20-1 NA TGCAGTGCTATTGGTGGGAGTGCGGTCTCGGAGACCCAGTACTTC CSAIGGSAVSETQYF
TRBJ1-2 15 NA TRBV5-6 NA TGTGCCAGCAGCTTGGTATCCAGGGATAACTATGGCTACACCTTC CASSLVSRDNYGYTF
TRBJ1-5 15 TRBD1 TRBV5-1 few TGCGCCAGCAGCTTGGGGACAGGCCCCGGTCAGCCCCAGCATTTT CASSLGTGPGQPQHF
TRBJ2-3 12 NA TRBV12-3/TRBV12-4 many TGTGCCAGCAGTTTACTAGCAGATACGCAGTATTTT CASSLLADTQYF
TRBJ1-5 15 NA TRBV3-1 NA TGTGCCAGCAGCCAAGATCAAGTGGGCAATCAGCACCAGCATTTT CASSQDQVGNQHQHF
TRBJ2-1 17 TRBD2 TRBV12-3/TRBV12-4 NA TGTGCCAGCAACCACCTGGGACTAGCGGAACCCTTAAATGAGCAGTTCTTC CASNHLGLAEPLNEQFF
TRBJ2-1 14 NA TRBV7-9 NA TGTGCCAGCAGCTCCTCCGTGGGGTCGAATGAGCAGTTCTTC CASSSSVGSNEQFF
TRBJ2-1 18 TRBD2 TRBV12-3/TRBV12-4 few TGTGCCAGCAGTTTAATCCGGACTAGCGGCTACACCTACAATGAGCAGTTCTTC CASSLIRTSGYTYNEQFF